A single sample is the source of the 32 T cell receptor beta chains below, sequenced in a study of blood T cell repertoires in COVID-19. The protocol was immunoSEQ multiplex PCR, while the TCRdb copy is restricted to in-frame clones and leaves out a portion. The sample includes some 500,000 clones, around nine tenths seen only once; the top ten take 1.5% to 2%. The sample taken for sequencing was PBMCs or T cells enriched from blood (not recorded which). The receptors here all came from a middle-aged woman who had recovered from COVID-19.

The V gene is TRBV29-1, the J gene TRBJ2-3; TRBD2 aligns across 13 bases. The germline V gene encodes CDR1 SQVTM and CDR2 ANQGSEA. This CDR3 has 16 amino acids. V was clipped by 5 bases and J by 0 bases; unmatched bases: 5. In nucleotides, the CDR3 is TGCAGCGTTTTAGGGACTAGCGGGATGAGCACAGATACGCAGTATTTT. Its translation: CSVLGTSGMSTDTQYF.

The rearrangement uses TRBV20-1 and TRBJ1-4; unclear D gene. The V gene's germline CDR1 is DFQATT and CDR2 SNEGSKA (reference sequence). CDR3 length equals 11 residues. Trimming shortened V by 3 bases and J by 8 bases, and 7 bases separated the two germline ends. The CDR3 DNA follows: TGCAGTGCTAGGCGGGAGGAAAAACTGTTTTTT. Protein sequence: CSARREEKLFF.

Note on this clone: An end of the junction differs from the germline gene, which may be a read error. The J gene is TRBJ2-2, the V gene TRBV7-2; a weak D match, TRBD1 (6 bases). This CDR3 has 14 residues. CDR1 SGHTA and CDR2 FQGNSA come from the germline V gene. This CDR3 reads CASTGTPNAGELFF. DNA for the CDR3: TGTGCCAGCACAGGGACACCGAACGCCGGGGAGCTGTTTTTT.

This rearrangement joins TRBV4-2 to TRBJ2-1; 8 bases are a match to TRBD1. Germline CDR1 and CDR2: LGHNA and YNFKEQ. The J segment lost 0 bases and the V segment lost 4 bases, leaving 11 bases of the junction unmatched. The CDR3 spans 18 residues. The CDR3 loop reads CASSLSLGQGYSYNEQFF. CDR3 DNA sequence: TGTGCCAGCAGCCTTAGCCTCGGACAGGGCTACTCCTACAATGAGCAGTTCTTC.

The chain recombines TRBV6-6 with TRBJ1-6; 8 bases line up with TRBD1. The trim removed 4 bases at V and 10 bases at J, leaving 12 bases unmatched. Germline lookup yields CDR1 MNHNY and CDR2 SVGAGI (reference sequence). This CDR3 comprises 16 residues. In DNA form, the CDR3 reads TGTGCCAGCAGTTCCCTGGGACAGGCCGACGGATCACCCCTCCACTTT. Protein product: CASSSLGQADGSPLHF.

This rearrangement joins TRBV27 to TRBJ1-3; TRBD1 agrees at 9 bases. Germline CDR1 MNHEY, CDR2 SMNVEV (reference sequence). V lost 6 bases and J lost 10; bases outside the gene matches: 7. This CDR3 has 13 amino acids. DNA for the CDR3: TGTGCCAGCAGGGGACAGGGCTCTCGTACCATATATTTT. It encodes CASRGQGSRTIYF.

In regard to this clone: The sample holds other DNA sequences that translate to the same CDR3. The J gene is TRBJ1-1, the V gene TRBV29-1, with D maybe TRBD1 (5 bases). V dropped 2 bases and J dropped 8 bases, with 6 bases sitting between them. Germline V lookup: CDR1 SQVTM, CDR2 ANQGSEA. This CDR3 is built from 10 residues. CDR3 bases: TGCAGCGTTGAATCAGGGGAAGCTTTCTTT. Amino acid sequence: CSVESGEAFF.

The chain recombines TRBV5-1 with TRBJ2-6; tentative D call: TRBD1 (5 bases). The V end was cut by 1 base, the J end by 0 bases, with 14 bases between. CDR1 is SGHRS and CDR2 is YFSETQ in the germline V gene. The CDR3 covers 18 residues. CDR3 loop: CASSLLNGASSGANVLTF. CDR3 sequence (DNA): TGCGCCAGCAGCTTGCTCAATGGGGCCAGCTCTGGGGCCAACGTCCTGACTTTC.

The rearrangement links TRBV5-4 to TRBJ1-1; D remains ambiguous. The CDR3 is made up of 14 amino acids. Looked up from germline, CDR1 is SGHNT and CDR2 is YYREEE (reference sequence). V lost 1 base and J 7 bases, leaving 14 bases between the germline ends. The CDR3 reads CASSLNGGLFEAFF. CDR3 nucleotides: TGTGCCAGCAGCTTGAACGGAGGGTTGTTTGAAGCTTTCTTT.

J is TRBJ1-2 and V is TRBV11-2; D unclear. The V end lost 6 bases, the J end lost 0 bases, and 17 bases lay between the germline ends. This CDR3 region has 16 residues. The V gene's germline CDR1 is SGHAT and CDR2 FQNNGV. The CDR3 is CASSRVLFRSNYGYTF. The CDR3 DNA reads as TGTGCCAGCAGTCGGGTCTTGTTTAGGTCTAACTATGGCTACACCTTC. Complete variable domain (other parts from reference TRBV11-2 and TRBJ1-2): EAGVAQSPRYKIIEKRQSVAFWCNPISGHATLYWYQQILGQGPKLLIQFQNNGVVDDSQLPKDRFSAERLKGVDSTLKIQPAKLEDSAVYLCASSRVLFRSNYGYTFGSGTRLTVV.

The genes are TRBV2 and TRBJ2-7, with D maybe TRBD1 (5 bases). Germline CDR1 and CDR2: SNHLY and FYNNEI. The CDR3 is 12 amino acids. V lost 9 bases to trimming and J lost 2 bases, with 11 bases between them. CDR3 in amino acids: CARGDSPYEQYF. The CDR3 DNA reads TGTGCCAGGGGTGACAGTCCCTACGAGCAGTACTTC. Filled out from reference TRBV2 and TRBJ2-7, the complete variable domain reads EPEVTQTPSHQVTQMGQEVILRCVPISNHLYFYWYRQILGQKVEFLVSFYNNEISEKSEIFDDQFSVERPDGSNFTLKIRSTKLEDSAMYFCARGDSPYEQYFGPGTRLTVT.

Only one count was recorded for this clone. The chain couples TRBV21-1 to TRBJ2-7; the table's D call TRBD2 went unverified against the DNA. TRBV21-1 is marked as a pseudogene. CDR3 size: 14 residues. This chain's CDR3 is CASRGTTFLYEQYF. The CDR3, as DNA: TGTGCCAGCAGGGGGACTACTTTCCTCTACGAGCAGTACTTC.

This chain connects TRBV7-8 to TRBJ1-4, with 9 bases fitting TRBD1. Trimming at V came to 0 bases and at J to 8 bases, leaving 7 bases not matched to a gene. This CDR3 region has 16 residues. CDR1 SGHVS and CDR2 FQNEAQ come from the germline V gene. CDR3 amino acids: CASSLAWTGVKEKLFF. CDR3 DNA: TGTGCCAGCAGCTTAGCTTGGACAGGGGTAAAGGAAAAACTGTTTTTT.

This chain connects TRBV6-5 to TRBJ2-5, with D hard to call. Germline V gives CDR1 MNHEY, CDR2 SVGAGI. V dropped 7 bases and J dropped 0 bases, with 9 bases sitting between them. This CDR3 is 13 amino acids long. The DNA for the CDR3 is TGTGCCAGCACCCCGACTCACCAAGAGACCCAGTACTTC. It codes for CASTPTHQETQYF.

The gene calls are TRBV24-1 and TRBJ2-1; 9 nucleotides match TRBD2. The CDR3 contains 15 residues. Germline CDR1 KGHDR, CDR2 SFDVKD. The J segment lost 7 bases and the V segment lost 0 bases, leaving 3 bases of the junction unmatched. The CDR3, as DNA: TGTGCCACCAGTGATTTGGGTAGCGGGAGAAATGAGCAGTTCTTC. Its protein is CATSDLGSGRNEQFF.

J is TRBJ2-1 and V is TRBV30; possibly TRBD2 for D (6 bases). This CDR3 contains 16 residues. Germline-derived CDR1 and CDR2 are GTSNPN and SVGIG (reference sequence). V was trimmed by 0 bases and J by 7 bases, leaving 19 bases between them. The CDR3 is CAWSVLGRVFGNEQFF. In DNA, the CDR3 is TGTGCCTGGAGTGTACTCGGGAGAGTGTTCGGGAATGAGCAGTTCTTC.

This chain links TRBV28 with TRBJ1-1; D is unclear. Germline V gene data show CDR1 as MDHEN and CDR2 as SYDVKM. Trimming stripped 10 bases from V and 5 bases from J, with 11 bases between. CDR3 length equals 11 residues. The CDR3 spells CATQRGTEAFF. The CDR3 DNA is TGTGCCACCCAAAGAGGGACTGAAGCTTTCTTT.

In DNA form, the CDR3 reads TGTGCCTGGAGTTTCGGACTAGCAGGTTACAATGAGCAGTTCTTC. Its protein product is CAWSFGLAGYNEQFF. The gene calls are TRBV30 and TRBJ2-1; TRBD2 matches at 8 bases. Germline V gene sequence: CDR1 GTSNPN, CDR2 SVGIG (reference sequence). The J segment lost 4 bases and the V segment lost 2 bases, leaving 7 bases of the junction unmatched. The CDR3 length is 15 residues.

This rearrangement joins TRBV7-2 to TRBJ1-2; 7 nucleotides agree with TRBD1. Trimming at V came to 4 bases and at J to 3 bases, leaving 2 bases not matched to a gene. Germline V gene sequence: CDR1 SGHTA, CDR2 FQGNSA. The CDR3 totals 13 residues. CDR3 loop: CASSSDRYYGYTF. As DNA, the CDR3 is TGTGCCAGCAGCTCGGACAGGTACTATGGCTACACCTTC.

This chain joins TRBV2 and TRBJ2-3, with 15 bases identical to TRBD2. The CDR3 has 16 residues. The germline CDR1 and CDR2 sequences are SNHLY and FYNNEI. V shed 7 bases, J shed 6 bases, and the junction held 8 bases outside the gene matches. The CDR3 DNA reads as TGTGCCAGCACCCCAGAGGGACTAGCGGGAGGTGATACGCAGTATTTT. Translating it yields CASTPEGLAGGDTQYF.

This clone was recorded only once. The CDR3 is CASGGTKQMSSYNEQFF. CDR3 nucleotides: TGTGCCAGCGGAGGAACCAAACAGATGAGCTCCTACAATGAGCAGTTCTTC. V is TRBV13 and J is TRBJ2-1, with D possibly matching TRBD2 (5 bases). Germline CDR1 reads PRHDT; CDR2 reads FYEKMQ (reference sequence). Between the trimmed V and J ends, which lost 8 bases and 0 bases, there was a span of 20 bases. The CDR3 is made up of 17 amino acids.

This chain joins TRBV5-6 and TRBJ2-5; tentatively, D is TRBD2 (5 bases). This CDR3 has 15 amino acids. The V end lost 4 bases, the J end lost 0 bases, and 13 bases lay between the germline ends. Germline CDR1 reads SGHDT; CDR2 reads YYEEEE. The CDR3 spells CASSIRPGNQETQYF. CDR3 nucleotide sequence: TGTGCCAGCAGCATCAGACCGGGAAACCAAGAGACCCAGTACTTC.

CDR3 region: CASRTGNTGELFF. The CDR3 coding sequence is TGTGCCAGCAGGACAGGGAATACCGGGGAGCTGTTTTTT. The rearrangement links TRBV6-5 to TRBJ2-2; the match to TRBD1 covers 7 bases. Germline V gives CDR1 MNHEY, CDR2 SVGAGI. This CDR3 spans 13 amino acids. Trimming removed 6 bases from V and 5 bases from J; junction bases left unmatched: 3.

This clone has just one count. This sequence joins TRBV6-6 and TRBJ2-7; 10 bases are shared with TRBD1. This CDR3 has 18 residues. V lost 5 bases, J lost 4 bases, and 17 bases stayed unmatched. The germline CDR1 and CDR2 sequences are MNHNY and SVGAGI (reference sequence). The CDR3 DNA follows: TGTGCCAGCAGTCAAATGGGGATCCGGGACAGGGGCCCTTACGAGCAGTACTTC. This gives the protein CASSQMGIRDRGPYEQYF.

The chain joins TRBV9 to TRBJ1-4; possible D gene TRBD1, 5 bases. CDR3 length: 16 amino acids. Germline loops: CDR1 SGDLS, CDR2 YYNGEE. Trimming removed 4 bases at V and 7 bases at J, with 20 bases between. The CDR3 loop is CASSTRSVRVPEKLFF. In DNA form, the CDR3 reads TGTGCCAGCAGCACGCGTTCCGTCAGGGTACCTGAAAAACTGTTTTTT.

V gene TRBV10-3 combines with J gene TRBJ2-1, with a possible D match to TRBD2 (6 bases). Trimming pared 11 bases from V and 6 bases from J, leaving 17 bases between. Germline V lookup: CDR1 ENHRY, CDR2 SYGVKD. CDR3 length: 13 residues. The CDR3 sequence: CASGVGGVNEQFF. The CDR3, as DNA: TGTGCCTCCGGGGTGGGGGGAGTCAATGAGCAGTTCTTC.

The rearrangement links TRBV6-2 or TRBV6-3 to TRBJ2-1; D remains ambiguous. CDR1 is MNHEY and CDR2 is SVGEGT in the germline V gene. V was clipped by 0 bases and J by 3 bases, with 6 bases between them. CDR3 length: 14 residues. CDR3 DNA: TGTGCCAGCAGTTACTCCTCGGGCTACAATGAGCAGTTCTTC. It yields the protein CASSYSSGYNEQFF.

This chain uses TRBV11-3 with TRBJ2-1; TRBD2 might be the D (5 bases). There are 19 residues in the CDR3. Germline lookup yields CDR1 SGHNT and CDR2 YENEEA. Trimming removed 5 bases at V and 0 bases at J, with 23 bases between. CDR3 DNA: TGTGCCAGCAGCGTTGGTCAACTGGGCGGGCTAAGCTCCTACAATGAGCAGTTCTTC. This codes for CASSVGQLGGLSSYNEQFF.

The V gene is TRBV19, the J gene TRBJ2-2; possibly TRBD2 for D (6 bases). The CDR3 is 16 amino acids. Germline CDR1 and CDR2: LNHDA and SQIVND (reference sequence). V was cut by 3 bases and J by 3 bases, with 14 bases left in between. This chain's CDR3 is CASSIGGGTYTGELFF. CDR3 bases: TGTGCCAGTAGTATTGGAGGCGGGACGTACACCGGGGAGCTGTTTTTT.

The J gene is TRBJ1-2, the V gene TRBV19; TRBD1 matches 8 bases. The V and J ends lost 5 bases and 4 bases, in that order; junction bases with no gene match: 6. The CDR3 has 14 amino acids. Germline CDR1 and CDR2: LNHDA and SQIVND (reference sequence). CDR3 nucleotide sequence: TGTGCCAGTAGTCCAGGGGGCGGCAGCTATGGCTACACCTTC. Amino acids: CASSPGGGSYGYTF.

J is TRBJ1-5 and V is TRBV15; the D gene is possibly TRBD1 (5 bases). Germline V CDR1 and CDR2: LNHNV, YYDKDF (reference sequence). CDR3 length: 16 amino acids. Trimming removed 0 bases from V and 0 bases from J, with 9 bases in between. CDR3 residues: CATSREGQNSNQPQHF. The CDR3 DNA follows: TGTGCCACCAGCAGAGAGGGGCAGAATAGCAATCAGCCCCAGCATTTT.

The gene calls are TRBV19 and TRBJ1-2, with 7 bases aligning to TRBD1. The junction had 6 bases not matched to a gene; V was cut back by 5 bases and J by 0 bases. The CDR3 runs to 15 residues. Germline CDR1 reads LNHDA; CDR2 reads SQIVND (reference sequence). CDR3 sequence (DNA): TGTGCCAGTAGTCCGCGGGACAGAGCTAACTATGGCTACACCTTC. Protein: CASSPRDRANYGYTF.